Sequencing of this TCR beta chain was carried out in a study of blood T cell repertoires in COVID-19. On the study more broadly: The study drew acute and convalescent COVID-19 samples from the United States, Italy and Spain. The cDNA or gDNA used as material had been derived from T cells, B-cell-depleted T cells, or PBMCs.

Under the authors' procedure: The assay estimated nucleated cells by amplifying reference gene primers. Generated by immunoSEQ multiplex PCR, the TCRdb table keeps only in-frame clones and is missing some. V, J and clone size derive from that table, while D and trimming were established from the DNA sequence. The sample has around 200,000 clones, approximately 86% seen once. Per the germline V gene, CDR1 is LGHDT and CDR2 is YNNKEL (reference sequence). Trimming at V came to 6 bases and at J to 2 bases, leaving 8 bases not matched to a gene. This CDR3 has 15 residues. The gene calls are TRBV3-1 (or the pseudogene TRBV3-2) and TRBJ2-7, with 9 bases lining up with TRBD1. The sequence was obtained from a man aged 35-49 years with active or convalescent COVID-19. The specimen sequenced was peripheral blood. The CDR3 DNA follows: TGTGCCAGCAGTTTCGGGACAGGGCCAACCTACGAGCAGTACTTC. Protein: CASSFGTGPTYEQYF.